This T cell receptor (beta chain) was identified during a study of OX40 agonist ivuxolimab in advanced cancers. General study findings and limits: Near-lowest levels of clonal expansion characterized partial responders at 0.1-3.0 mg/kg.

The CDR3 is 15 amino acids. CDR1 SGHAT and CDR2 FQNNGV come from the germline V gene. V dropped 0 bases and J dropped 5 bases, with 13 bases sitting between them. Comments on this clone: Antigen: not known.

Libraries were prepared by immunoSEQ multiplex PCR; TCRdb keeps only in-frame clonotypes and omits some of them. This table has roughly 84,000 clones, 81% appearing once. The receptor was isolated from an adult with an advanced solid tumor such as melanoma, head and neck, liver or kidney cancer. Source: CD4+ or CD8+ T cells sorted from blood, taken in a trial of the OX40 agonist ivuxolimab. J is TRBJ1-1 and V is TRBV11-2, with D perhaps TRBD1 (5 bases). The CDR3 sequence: CASSLEDIWGTEAFF. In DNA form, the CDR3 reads TGTGCCAGCAGCTTAGAGGACATCTGGGGGACTGAAGCTTTCTTT.